These 19 T cell receptor beta chains share one sample of origin, sequenced in a study of cytomegalovirus exposure and HLA in healthy donors. PCR involved 60 Vbeta and 13 Jbeta primers. Generated by immunoSEQ multiplex PCR, the TCRdb table keeps only in-frame clones and is missing some. This sample has around 120,000 clones, with approximately 75% found just once. The sample comprised PBMCs. The origin of the receptors is a woman aged 40 to 50 in good health and CMV-seropositive.

This clone appeared once. This chain uses TRBV20-1 with TRBJ2-3; TRBD1 matches 7 bases. The CDR3 is made up of 11 amino acids. CDR1 is DFQATT and CDR2 is SNEGSKA in the germline V gene (reference sequence). The CDR3 bases are TGCAGCCAGGGGGGCACAGATACGCAGTATTTT. Amino acid sequence: CSQGGTDTQYF.

The chain recombines TRBV27 with TRBJ2-1; the D gene is possibly TRBD2 (6 bases). The V end was cut by 0 bases, the J end by 7 bases, with 13 bases between. Germline V CDR1 and CDR2: MNHEY, SMNVEV (reference sequence). The length of the CDR3 is 15 residues. The CDR3: CASSLSRRGDNEQFF. Written as DNA, the CDR3 is TGTGCCAGCAGTTTATCCAGGAGGGGTGATAATGAGCAGTTCTTC.

The chain uses TRBV5-6 and TRBJ2-3, with 8 bases matching TRBD2. Germline V gene sequence: CDR1 SGHDT, CDR2 YYEEEE. This CDR3 has 16 amino acids. Germline trimming cut 0 bases from V and 1 base from J; bases unmatched to any gene: 4. CDR3 coding DNA: TGTGCCAGCAGCTTGGCCTGGCGGGAGGGCACAGATACGCAGTATTTT. It translates to CASSLAWREGTDTQYF.

The chain has TRBV4-1 and TRBJ2-7; TRBD2 matches at 7 bases. Germline CDR1 MGHRA, CDR2 YSYEKL. The CDR3 is made up of 13 amino acids. J lost 5 bases, V lost 5 bases, and 6 bases had no gene match. Here the CDR3 DNA reads TGCGCCAGCAGCTCAAGCGGGGACCACGAGCAGTACTTC. Translation gives CASSSSGDHEQYF.

The chain links TRBV29-1 to TRBJ2-1, with 13 bases matching TRBD2. This CDR3 has 15 residues. Germline CDR1 SQVTM, CDR2 ANQGSEA. With V trimmed by 2 bases and J by 4 bases, 2 bases remained unmatched. Here the CDR3 reads CSVETSGGDYNEQFF. CDR3 nucleotide sequence: TGCAGCGTTGAAACTAGCGGGGGGGATTACAATGAGCAGTTCTTC.

This sequence joins TRBV15 and TRBJ1-2, with 8 bases identical to TRBD1. V shed 0 bases and J 4 bases; nucleotides not matched to a gene: 4. The CDR3 contains 15 residues. Germline values: CDR1 LNHNV, CDR2 YYDKDF (reference sequence). The CDR3 DNA sequence: TGTGCCACCAGCAGAGAAAGACAGGGGTTCTATGGCTACACCTTC. Protein: CATSRERQGFYGYTF.

The gene calls are TRBV19 and TRBJ1-5, with a weak D call TRBD1 (5 bases). Germline loops: CDR1 LNHDA, CDR2 SQIVND (reference sequence). The CDR3 consists of 17 residues. Trimming cost V 1 base and J 3 bases, with 16 bases left between them. DNA of the CDR3: TGTGCCAGTAGTATAGGTGGGGCCCGACGGAACAATCAGCCCCAGCATTTT. It is translated as CASSIGGARRNNQPQHF.

This clone was seen more than once but under ten times. The chain recombines TRBV28 with TRBJ2-3; TRBD2 aligns across 7 bases. CDR3 size: 18 residues. Per germline, CDR1 MDHEN and CDR2 SYDVKM. Trimming at V came to 3 bases and at J to 2 bases, leaving 14 bases not matched to a gene. CDR3 sequence reads: CASSLSTISAGSTDTQYF. The CDR3 bases are TGTGCCAGCAGTTTGTCTACCATATCAGCGGGATCCACAGATACGCAGTATTTT.

The J gene is TRBJ2-7, the V gene TRBV7-9, with TRBD2 matching over 7 bases. Germline-derived CDR1 and CDR2 are SEHNR and FQNEAQ (reference sequence). CDR3 length: 17 amino acids. The junction had 15 bases not matched to a gene; V was cut back by 5 bases and J by 2 bases. DNA for the CDR3: TGTGCCAGCAGCCCGAGGGAACTAGCGAGCGAGACCTACGAGCAGTACTTC. Translating gives CASSPRELASETYEQYF.

The chain combines TRBV9 with TRBJ2-1; TRBD1 is a possible D gene (6 bases). The CDR3 loop spans 15 amino acids. Trimming pared 3 bases from V and 4 bases from J, leaving 14 bases between. Germline CDR1 SGDLS, CDR2 YYNGEE. The DNA of the CDR3 is TGTGCCAGCAGCGCTTACCCCGACAGGTACAATGAGCAGTTCTTC. Translation: CASSAYPDRYNEQFF.

This chain joins TRBV27 and TRBJ2-5; the D gene is possibly TRBD1 (5 bases). The J call may be in error: the DNA end matches TRBJ2-7 better. The CDR3 covers 13 residues. The germline V gene has CDR1 MNHEY and CDR2 SMNVEV (reference sequence). CDR3 in amino acids: CASRGQVSYEQYF. The CDR3 nucleotides read TGTGCCAGCAGAGGACAAGTCTCCTACGAGCAGTACTTC.

This sequence joins TRBV7-2 and TRBJ1-2, with 7 bases aligning to TRBD1. The germline V gene has CDR1 SGHTA and CDR2 FQGNSA. This CDR3 region has 13 residues. The V and J ends lost 4 bases and 8 bases, in that order; junction bases with no gene match: 7. The CDR3 bases are TGTGCCAGCAGCTCGACAGGGCCGGGGGGCTACACCTTC. Translated: CASSSTGPGGYTF.

The chain recombines TRBV6-1 with TRBJ2-5, with D perhaps matching TRBD1 (5 bases). The CDR3 runs to 14 residues. The germline CDR1 and CDR2 sequences are MNHNS and SASEGT. Trimming left V 4 bases short and J 1 base short, with 10 bases between. CDR3 region: CASSGQGPQETQYF. The CDR3 bases are TGTGCCAGCAGTGGGCAGGGCCCCCAAGAGACCCAGTACTTC.

The CDR3 bases are TGCGCCAGCAGCTCCGCCAACAGGGCCGCCGGGGAGACCCAGTACTTC. Amino acids: CASSSANRAAGETQYF. The V gene is TRBV5-1, the J gene TRBJ2-5, with TRBD1 as a possible D gene (6 bases). Germline CDR1 is SGHRS and CDR2 is YFSETQ. This CDR3 has 16 residues. Trimming took 3 bases from V and 5 from J, leaving 20 bases between them.

This clone was seen a few times. The chain links TRBV9 to TRBJ1-2; D perhaps matches TRBD1 (6 bases). V lost 4 bases and J 4 bases, leaving 17 bases between the germline ends. Germline CDR1 is SGDLS and CDR2 is YYNGEE. This CDR3 spans 15 amino acids. CDR3 sequence reads: CASSSRGGRGYGYTF. As DNA, the CDR3 is TGTGCCAGCAGCTCGCGTGGGGGCCGAGGCTATGGCTACACCTTC.

This rearrangement joins TRBV7-9 to TRBJ1-4, with D unclear. There are 13 residues in the CDR3. Trimming left V 2 bases short and J 4 bases short, with 5 bases between. From germline, CDR1 is SEHNR and CDR2 FQNEAQ (reference sequence). The CDR3 sequence: CASSLTGNEKLFF. As DNA, the CDR3 is TGTGCCAGCAGCTTAACCGGTAATGAAAAACTGTTTTTT. Full variable domain (remainder filled in from reference TRBV7-9 and TRBJ1-4): DTGVSQNPRHKITKRGQNVTFRCDPISEHNRLYWYRQTLGQGPEFLTYFQNEAQLEKSRLLSDRFSAERPKGSFSTLEIQRTEQGDSAMYLCASSLTGNEKLFFGSGTQLSVL.

The CDR3 is CAISAHQGRGSYGYTF. In nucleotides, the CDR3 is TGTGCCATCAGTGCACACCAGGGGAGAGGCTCCTATGGCTACACCTTC. The gene calls are TRBV10-3 and TRBJ1-2; the D gene is possibly TRBD1 (6 bases). Per germline, CDR1 ENHRY and CDR2 SYGVKD. There are 16 residues in the CDR3. Trimming shortened V by 4 bases and J by 4 bases, and 19 bases separated the two germline ends.

The gene calls are TRBV18 and TRBJ2-3, with D unclear. Germline CDR1 is KGHSH and CDR2 is LQKENI. This CDR3 has 17 amino acids. V lost 2 bases and J 4 bases, leaving 19 bases between the germline ends. The CDR3 bases are TGTGCCAGCTCACCATACCGTTTGAGAGTCTCCCCAGATACGCAGTATTTT. This sequence encodes CASSPYRLRVSPDTQYF.

V and J are TRBV7-6 and TRBJ2-3; 10 bases agree with TRBD1. The CDR3 runs 16 residues. The germline CDR1 and CDR2 sequences are SGHVS and FNYEAQ. Trimming at V came to 3 bases and at J to 4 bases, leaving 7 bases not matched to a gene. The CDR3 region has the DNA TGTGCCAGCAGCTTTGCCGGGACAGGGGTCGCAGATACGCAGTATTTT. Translation gives CASSFAGTGVADTQYF.